This T cell receptor beta chain was identified in a study of blood T cell repertoires in COVID-19. Study-level information: Acute and convalescent COVID-19 samples came from the United States, Italy and Spain. In each case, the material was cDNA or gDNA derived from T cells, B-cell-depleted T cells, or PBMCs.

TCRdb's copy holds only in-frame clones and misses some; the assay was immunoSEQ multiplex PCR. The sample lists approximately 97,000 clones; approximately 90% were seen once. Only one count was recorded for this clone. The CDR3 length is 15 residues. The V and J ends lost 4 bases and 5 bases, in that order; junction bases with no gene match: 6. Germline V gene data show CDR1 as SGHNT and CDR2 as YYREEE (reference sequence). The sequence came from a man aged 55 to 70 with acute or convalescent COVID-19. The sequenced sample consisted of peripheral blood. The V call is TRBV5-4, the J call TRBJ2-3; 11 bases line up with TRBD1. CDR3 in DNA: TGTGCCAGCAGCCCATGGGGACAGGGGGGAGATACGCAGTATTTT. This sequence encodes CASSPWGQGGDTQYF.